The sequence of this TCR beta chain was determined in a study of OX40 agonist ivuxolimab in advanced cancers. The method was immunoSEQ multiplex PCR; TCRdb's version includes in-frame clones alone and lacks a portion of them. The table has approximately 76,000 clones, 93% seen once. V dropped 5 bases and J dropped 5 bases, with 13 bases sitting between them. Per germline, CDR1 SGHVS and CDR2 FNYEAQ. The length of the CDR3 is 13 residues. This clonotype was sampled from an adult with an advanced solid tumor such as melanoma, head and neck, liver or kidney cancer. Sequences were derived from CD4+ or CD8+ T cells sorted from blood, sampled in a trial of the OX40 agonist ivuxolimab. The genes are TRBV7-6 and TRBJ2-7; D not certain. The CDR3 protein is CASSVDGPDEQYF. DNA for the CDR3: TGTGCCAGCAGCGTTGACGGTCCTGACGAGCAGTACTTC.